Listed here is a single T cell receptor beta chain. What it recognizes is unknown. The data were taken from a study of CD8 T cells in ankylosing spondylitis. TCRdb ran MiXCR on the 5' RACE reads and lists one entry per CDR3 protein. The sample contains 700,000 to 850,000 distinct CDR3 sequences, approximately 12% of which appear only once. Study-level findings and limits: Characteristic, it appeared, of ankylosing spondylitis blood was a TCR beta motif of about eight highly homologous variants. Researchers report that disease-linked clones proved CD8+ and relatively rare in peripheral blood.

This CDR3 is built from 14 residues. Germline CDR1 DFQATT, CDR2 SNEGSKA (reference sequence). The V and J ends lost 6 bases and 0 bases, in that order; junction bases with no gene match: 5. The chain uses TRBV20-1 and TRBJ1-5, with TRBD1 matching 7 bases. The receptor was derived from a male donor with ankylosing spondylitis. Sequencing used blood, either unsorted or a sorted T cell fraction (not recorded which). The CDR3 DNA is TGCAGTGCCGGGACAGTCTATAGCAATCAGCCCCAGCATTTT. Residues: CSAGTVYSNQPQHF.